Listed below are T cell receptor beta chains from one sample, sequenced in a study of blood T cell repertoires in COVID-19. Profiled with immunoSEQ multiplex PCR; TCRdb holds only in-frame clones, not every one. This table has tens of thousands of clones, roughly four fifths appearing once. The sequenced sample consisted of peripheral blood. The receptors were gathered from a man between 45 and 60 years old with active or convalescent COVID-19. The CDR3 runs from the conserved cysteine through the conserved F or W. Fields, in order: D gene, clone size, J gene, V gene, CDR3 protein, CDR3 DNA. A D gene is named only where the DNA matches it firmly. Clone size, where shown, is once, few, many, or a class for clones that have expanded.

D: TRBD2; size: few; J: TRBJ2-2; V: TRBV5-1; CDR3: CASSSGTSGALWGELFF; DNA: TGCGCCAGCAGCTCCGGGACTAGCGGGGCCCTCTGGGGGGAGCTGTTTTTT
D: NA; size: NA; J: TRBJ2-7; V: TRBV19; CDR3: CASRRTEGYEQYF; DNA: TGTGCCAGTAGAAGGACCGAGGGCTACGAGCAGTACTTC
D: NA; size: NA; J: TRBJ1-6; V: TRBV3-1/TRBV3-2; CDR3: CASRGGGLGSPLHF; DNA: TGTGCCAGCAGAGGCGGGGGTCTGGGCTCACCCCTCCACTTT
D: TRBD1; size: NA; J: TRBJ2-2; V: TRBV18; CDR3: CASSSNRGASTGELFF; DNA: TGTGCCAGCTCATCAAACAGGGGCGCGAGCACCGGGGAGCTGTTTTTT
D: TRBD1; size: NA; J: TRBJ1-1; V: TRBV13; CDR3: CASSLWTGGYSTEAFF; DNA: TGTGCCAGCAGCCTTTGGACAGGGGGCTATTCGACTGAAGCTTTCTTT
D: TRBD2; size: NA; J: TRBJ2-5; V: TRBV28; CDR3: CASTISGGETQYF; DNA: TGTGCCAGCACCATTAGCGGGGGGGAGACCCAGTACTTC
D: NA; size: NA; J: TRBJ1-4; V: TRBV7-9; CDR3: CASSLQLETNEKLFF; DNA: TGTGCCAGCAGCTTACAGTTGGAGACTAATGAAAAACTGTTTTTT
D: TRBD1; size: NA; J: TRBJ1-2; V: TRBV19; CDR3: CASSFPGQGYGYTF; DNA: TGTGCCAGTAGTTTCCCAGGACAGGGCTATGGCTACACCTTC
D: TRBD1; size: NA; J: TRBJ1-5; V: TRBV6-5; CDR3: CASRGPGQGNQPQHF; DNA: TGTGCCAGCAGGGGTCCGGGACAGGGCAATCAGCCCCAGCATTTT
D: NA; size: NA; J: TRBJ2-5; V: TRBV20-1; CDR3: CSAKGAQYF; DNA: TGCAGTGCTAAAGGGGCCCAGTACTTC
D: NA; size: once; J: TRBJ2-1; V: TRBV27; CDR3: CASSLGGAEQFF; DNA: TGTGCCAGCAGTTTGGGGGGGGCTGAGCAGTTCTTC
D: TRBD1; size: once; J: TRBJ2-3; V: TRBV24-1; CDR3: CATSDTGGTDTQYF; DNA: TGTGCCACCAGTGATACAGGGGGCACAGATACGCAGTATTTT
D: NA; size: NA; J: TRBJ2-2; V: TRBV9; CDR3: CASSVVASYNTGELFF; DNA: TGTGCCAGCAGCGTAGTGGCTAGCTATAACACCGGGGAGCTGTTTTTT
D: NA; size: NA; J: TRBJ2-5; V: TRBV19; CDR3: CASSTSAAQETQYF; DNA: TGTGCCAGTAGTACCTCGGCGGCTCAAGAGACCCAGTACTTC
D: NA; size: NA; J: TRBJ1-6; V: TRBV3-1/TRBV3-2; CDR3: CASSYMGDSPLHF; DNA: TGTGCCAGCAGCTACATGGGAGATTCACCCCTCCACTTT
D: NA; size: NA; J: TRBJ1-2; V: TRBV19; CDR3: CASSFSTGDGYTF; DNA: TGTGCCAGTAGTTTTTCGACTGGAGATGGCTACACCTTC
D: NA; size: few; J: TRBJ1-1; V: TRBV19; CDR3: CATGSRSLIEAFF; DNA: TGTGCCACCGGGTCGCGGAGCCTTATTGAAGCTTTCTTT
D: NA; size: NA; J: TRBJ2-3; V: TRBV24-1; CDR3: CATSDQRTDTQYF; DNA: TGTGCCACCAGTGATCAGCGGACGGATACGCAGTATTTT
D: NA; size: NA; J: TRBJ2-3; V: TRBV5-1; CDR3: CASSLESSSVDTQYF; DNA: TGCGCCAGCAGCTTGGAGTCTAGCTCGGTGGATACGCAGTATTTT
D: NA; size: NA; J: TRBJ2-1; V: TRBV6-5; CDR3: CASSYSDGREQFF; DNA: TGTGCCAGCAGTTACTCGGATGGGAGGGAGCAGTTCTTC
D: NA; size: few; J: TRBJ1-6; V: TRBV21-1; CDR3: CASSTYYRADHYNSPLHF; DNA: TGTGCCAGCAGCACTTACTACAGGGCTGATCACTATAATTCACCCCTCCACTTT
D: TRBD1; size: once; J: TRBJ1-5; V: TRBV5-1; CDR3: CASSLAGQGGQPQHF; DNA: TGCGCCAGCAGCTTGGCCGGACAGGGAGGGCAGCCCCAGCATTTT
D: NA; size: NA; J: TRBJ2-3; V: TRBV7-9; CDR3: CASSKLLRTDTQYF; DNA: TGTGCCAGCAGCAAACTCCTACGCACAGATACGCAGTATTTT
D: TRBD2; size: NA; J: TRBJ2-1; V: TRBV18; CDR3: CASSPPNGGGEQFF; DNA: TGTGCCAGCTCACCACCGAATGGGGGGGGTGAGCAGTTCTTC
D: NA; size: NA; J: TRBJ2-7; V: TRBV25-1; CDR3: CASSEIQGVPNEQYF; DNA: TGTGCCAGCAGTGAAATACAGGGAGTTCCAAACGAGCAGTACTTC
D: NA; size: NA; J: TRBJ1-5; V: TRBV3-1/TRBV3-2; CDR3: CASSPRSGFNQPQHF; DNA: TGTGCCAGCAGCCCCCGGTCAGGCTTCAATCAGCCCCAGCATTTT
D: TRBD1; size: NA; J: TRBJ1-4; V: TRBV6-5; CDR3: CASRVQGAGEKLFF; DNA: TGTGCCAGCAGGGTACAGGGGGCAGGGGAAAAACTGTTTTTT
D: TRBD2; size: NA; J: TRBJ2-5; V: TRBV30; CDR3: CAWSLQSASGVSETQYF; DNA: TGTGCCTGGAGTCTTCAATCCGCTAGCGGGGTTTCAGAGACCCAGTACTTC
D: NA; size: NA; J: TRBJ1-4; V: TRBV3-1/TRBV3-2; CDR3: CASSPWAGEEKLFF; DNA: TGTGCCAGCAGCCCATGGGCAGGGGAAGAAAAACTGTTTTTT
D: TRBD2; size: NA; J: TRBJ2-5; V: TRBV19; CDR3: CASKASGGPNGETQYF; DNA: TGTGCCAGTAAGGCTAGCGGGGGCCCGAACGGAGAGACCCAGTACTTC
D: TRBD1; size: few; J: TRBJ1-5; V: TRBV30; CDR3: CAWSSGQANINQPQHF; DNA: TGTGCCTGGAGTTCGGGACAGGCTAATATCAATCAGCCCCAGCATTTT
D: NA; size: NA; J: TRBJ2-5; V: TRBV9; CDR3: CASSVDRGTGETQYF; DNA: TGTGCCAGCAGCGTAGATCGGGGGACGGGAGAGACCCAGTACTTC
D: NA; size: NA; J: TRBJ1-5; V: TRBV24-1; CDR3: CATSQMNQPQHF; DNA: TGTGCCACCAGCCAGATGAATCAGCCCCAGCATTTT
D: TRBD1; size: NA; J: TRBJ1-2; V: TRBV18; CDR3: CASSPDRGDYGYTF; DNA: TGTGCCAGCTCACCAGACAGGGGGGACTATGGCTACACCTTC
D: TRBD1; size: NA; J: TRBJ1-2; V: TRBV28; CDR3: CASSSADRDYGYTF; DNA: TGTGCCAGCAGTTCCGCGGACAGGGACTATGGCTACACCTTC
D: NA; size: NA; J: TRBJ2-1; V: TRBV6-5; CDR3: CASNREALSYNEQFF; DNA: TGTGCCAGCAACAGAGAAGCCCTCTCCTACAATGAGCAGTTCTTC
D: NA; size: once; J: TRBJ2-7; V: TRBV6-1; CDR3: CASSRVGGGYEQYF; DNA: TGTGCCAGCAGTCGTGTGGGGGGAGGCTACGAGCAGTACTTC
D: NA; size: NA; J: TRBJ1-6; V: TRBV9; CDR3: CASSVAGVNSPLHF; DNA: TGTGCCAGCAGCGTAGCGGGGGTCAATTCACCCCTCCACTTT
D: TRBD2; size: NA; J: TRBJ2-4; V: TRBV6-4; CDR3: CASTDSGRLAKNIQYF; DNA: TGTGCCAGCACCGACAGCGGGAGGTTAGCCAAAAACATTCAGTACTTC
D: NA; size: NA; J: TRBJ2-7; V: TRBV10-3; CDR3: CAISESMSSYEQYF; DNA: TGTGCCATCAGTGAGTCGATGTCCAGCTACGAGCAGTACTTC
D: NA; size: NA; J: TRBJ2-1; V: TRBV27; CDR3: CASSSRGGYNEQFF; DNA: TGTGCCAGCAGCTCTAGGGGGGGCTACAATGAGCAGTTCTTC
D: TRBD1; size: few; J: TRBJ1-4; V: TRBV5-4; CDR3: CASKGQGDEKLFF; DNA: TGTGCCAGCAAGGGACAGGGCGATGAAAAACTGTTTTTT
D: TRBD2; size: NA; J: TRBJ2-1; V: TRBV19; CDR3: CASSTVAGGYNEQFF; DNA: TGTGCCAGTAGTACAGTTGCGGGGGGCTACAATGAGCAGTTCTTC
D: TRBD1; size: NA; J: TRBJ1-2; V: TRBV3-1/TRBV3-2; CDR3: CASSRPIVPGTAPSYGYTF; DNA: TGTGCCAGCAGCCGCCCAATAGTCCCCGGGACAGCCCCTTCCTATGGCTACACCTTC
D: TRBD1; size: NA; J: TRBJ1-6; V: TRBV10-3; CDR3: CAIRPGQLNSPLHF; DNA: TGTGCCATCAGGCCGGGACAGTTGAATTCACCCCTCCACTTT
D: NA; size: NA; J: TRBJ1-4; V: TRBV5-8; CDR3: CASSLAREVEKLFF; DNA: TGTGCCAGCAGCCTTGCCAGAGAGGTTGAAAAACTGTTTTTT
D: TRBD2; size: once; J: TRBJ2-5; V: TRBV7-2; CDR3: CASSLMGGQETQYF; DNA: TGTGCCAGCAGCTTAATGGGGGGGCAAGAGACCCAGTACTTC
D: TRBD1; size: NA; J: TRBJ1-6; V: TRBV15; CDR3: CATSRPATGGNSPLHF; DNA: TGTGCCACCAGCAGACCCGCGACAGGGGGTAATTCACCCCTCCACTTT
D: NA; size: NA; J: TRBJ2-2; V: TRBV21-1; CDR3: CASSKGRIAGGHSGELFF; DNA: TGTGCCAGCAGCAAAGGCAGGATAGCGGGGGGGCACTCCGGGGAGCTGTTTTTT
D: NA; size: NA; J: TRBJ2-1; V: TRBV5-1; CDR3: CASTLGGALNEQFF; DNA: TGCGCCAGCACTCTGGGGGGGGCTCTTAATGAGCAGTTCTTC